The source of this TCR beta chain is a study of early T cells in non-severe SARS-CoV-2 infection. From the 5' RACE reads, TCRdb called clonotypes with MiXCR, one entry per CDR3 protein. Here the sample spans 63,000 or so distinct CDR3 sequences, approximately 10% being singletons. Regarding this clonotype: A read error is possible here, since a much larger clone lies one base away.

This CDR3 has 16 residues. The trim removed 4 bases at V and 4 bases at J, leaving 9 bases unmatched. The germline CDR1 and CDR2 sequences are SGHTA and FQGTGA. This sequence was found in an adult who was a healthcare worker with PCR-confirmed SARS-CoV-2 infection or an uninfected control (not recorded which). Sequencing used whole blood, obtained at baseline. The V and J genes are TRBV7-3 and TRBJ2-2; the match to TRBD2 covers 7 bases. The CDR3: CASSSTPTSVTGELFF. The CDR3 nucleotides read TGTGCCAGCAGCTCAACCCCCACTAGCGTCACCGGGGAGCTGTTTTTT. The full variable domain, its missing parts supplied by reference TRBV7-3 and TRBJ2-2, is GAGVSQTPSNKVTEKGKYVELRCDPISGHTALYWYRQSLGQGPEFLIYFQGTGAADDSGLPNDRFFAVRPEGSVSTLKIQRTERGDSAVYLCASSSTPTSVTGELFFGEGSRLTVL.